This TCR beta chain derives from a study of blood T cell repertoires in COVID-19. Study-wide context: T cells, B-cell-depleted T cells, or PBMCs provided the cDNA or gDNA that served as material.

Per the authors' pipeline: The authors estimated nucleated cell counts from reference gene primer amplification. This table comes from immunoSEQ multiplex PCR, and its TCRdb copy is limited to in-frame clones, with some not included. V, J and clone size reflect that table, while D and trimming were determined from the DNA. Of 350,000 to 400,000 clones in the sample, 90% were seen once. This TCR was sampled from a man younger than 30 with active or convalescent COVID-19. The sequenced sample consisted of peripheral blood.

In DNA, the CDR3 is TGTGCCAGCAGTGAATCGGCGGGAGATAGGACGGGGGAGCTGTTTTTT. Its translation is CASSESAGDRTGELFF. The chain is built from TRBV25-1 and TRBJ2-2, with TRBD2 identical over 7 bases. This CDR3 has 16 amino acids. Germline V lookup: CDR1 MGHDK, CDR2 SYGVNS. The junction had 10 bases not matched to a gene; V was cut back by 1 base and J by 8 bases.